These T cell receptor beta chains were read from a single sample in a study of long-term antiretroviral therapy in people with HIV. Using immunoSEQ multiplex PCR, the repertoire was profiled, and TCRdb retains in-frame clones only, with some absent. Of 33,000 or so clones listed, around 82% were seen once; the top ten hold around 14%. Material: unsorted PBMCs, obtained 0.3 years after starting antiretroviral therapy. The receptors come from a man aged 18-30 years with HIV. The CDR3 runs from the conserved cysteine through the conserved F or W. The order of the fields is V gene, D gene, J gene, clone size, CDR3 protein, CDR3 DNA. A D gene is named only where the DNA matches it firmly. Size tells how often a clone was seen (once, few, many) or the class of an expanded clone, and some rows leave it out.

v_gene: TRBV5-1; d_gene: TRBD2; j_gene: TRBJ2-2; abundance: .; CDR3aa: CASSLTGGGTGELFF; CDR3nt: TGCGCCAGCAGCTTGACGGGAGGGGGCACCGGGGAGCTGTTTTTT
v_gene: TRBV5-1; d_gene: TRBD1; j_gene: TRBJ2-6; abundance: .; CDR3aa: CASTLGQEAGANVLTF; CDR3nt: TGCGCCAGCACCCTGGGACAGGAGGCTGGGGCCAACGTCCTGACTTTC
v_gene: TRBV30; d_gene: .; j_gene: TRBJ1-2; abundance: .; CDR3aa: CAWSVGDRPNYGYTF; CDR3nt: TGTGCCTGGAGTGTAGGTGACAGACCTAACTATGGCTACACCTTC
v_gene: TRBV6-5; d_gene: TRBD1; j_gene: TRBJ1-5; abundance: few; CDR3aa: CASSYSRQGGNQPQHF; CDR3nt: TGTGCCAGCAGTTACTCGAGACAGGGTGGCAATCAGCCCCAGCATTTT
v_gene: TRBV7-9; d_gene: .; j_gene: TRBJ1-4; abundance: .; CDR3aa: CASSLSEGREKLFF; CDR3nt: TGTGCCAGCAGCTTAAGCGAGGGGCGTGAAAAACTGTTTTTT
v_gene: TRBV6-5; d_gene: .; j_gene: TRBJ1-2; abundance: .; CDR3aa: CASSYGGNNYGYTF; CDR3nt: TGTGCCAGCAGTTACGGGGGGAACAACTATGGCTACACCTTC
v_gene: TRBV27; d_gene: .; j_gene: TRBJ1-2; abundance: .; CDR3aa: CASSYSGRNGYTF; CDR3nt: TGTGCCAGCAGTTACTCGGGCAGAAATGGCTACACCTTC
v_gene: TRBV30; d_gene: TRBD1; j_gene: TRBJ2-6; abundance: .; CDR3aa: CAWSVLQGSGANVLTF; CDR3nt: TGTGCCTGGAGTGTACTACAGGGGTCTGGGGCCAACGTCCTGACTTTC
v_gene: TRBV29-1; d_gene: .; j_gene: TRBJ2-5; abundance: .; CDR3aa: CSVAPTGNILTLETQYF; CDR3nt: TGCAGCGTCGCACCAACAGGGAACATCCTTACCTTGGAGACCCAGTACTTC
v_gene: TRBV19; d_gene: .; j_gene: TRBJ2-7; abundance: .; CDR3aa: CASSTWTAREQYF; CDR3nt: TGTGCCAGTAGTACCTGGACAGCCCGCGAGCAGTACTTC
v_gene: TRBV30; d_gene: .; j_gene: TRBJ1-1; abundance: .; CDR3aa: CAWCPGATEAFF; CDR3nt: TGTGCCTGGTGCCCAGGGGCAACTGAAGCTTTCTTT
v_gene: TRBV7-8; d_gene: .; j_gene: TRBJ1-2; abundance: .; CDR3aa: CASGSLTGILYGYTF; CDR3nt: TGTGCCAGCGGCTCCCTTACGGGTATTCTCTATGGCTACACCTTC
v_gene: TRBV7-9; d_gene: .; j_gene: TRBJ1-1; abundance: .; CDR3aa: CASSFKPGPGPRDTEAFF; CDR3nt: TGTGCCAGCAGCTTTAAGCCGGGACCGGGCCCCAGAGATACTGAAGCTTTCTTT
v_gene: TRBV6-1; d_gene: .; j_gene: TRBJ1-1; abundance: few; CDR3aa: CALSIFTEAFF; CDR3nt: TGTGCCCTCAGCATATTCACTGAAGCTTTCTTT
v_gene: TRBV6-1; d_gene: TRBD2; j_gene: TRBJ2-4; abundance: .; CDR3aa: CASRERLAGYNIQYF; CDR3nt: TGTGCCAGCAGGGAAAGACTAGCGGGGTACAACATTCAGTACTTC
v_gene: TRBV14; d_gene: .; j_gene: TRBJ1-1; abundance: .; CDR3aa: CASSRFSEAFF; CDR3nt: TGTGCCAGCAGCAGATTCAGTGAAGCTTTCTTT
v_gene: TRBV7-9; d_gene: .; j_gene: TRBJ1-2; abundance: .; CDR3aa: CASSFPALTVPYGYTF; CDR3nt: TGTGCCAGCAGCTTCCCAGCCCTGACAGTTCCCTATGGCTACACCTTC
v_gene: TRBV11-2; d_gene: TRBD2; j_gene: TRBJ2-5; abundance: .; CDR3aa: CASSLGRGGETQYF; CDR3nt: TGTGCCAGCAGCTTAGGGCGGGGGGGAGAGACCCAGTACTTC
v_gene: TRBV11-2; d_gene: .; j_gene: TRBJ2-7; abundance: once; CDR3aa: CASSTLRPGQYF; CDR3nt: TGTGCCAGCAGTACCCTTAGGCCTGGGCAGTACTTC
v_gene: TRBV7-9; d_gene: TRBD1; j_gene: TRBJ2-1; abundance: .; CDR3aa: CASSTDRDREQFF; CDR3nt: TGTGCCAGCAGCACCGACAGGGATCGCGAGCAGTTCTTC
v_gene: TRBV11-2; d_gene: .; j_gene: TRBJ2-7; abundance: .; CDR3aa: CASSFGTGSEQYF; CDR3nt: TGTGCCAGCAGCTTCGGCACAGGGAGCGAGCAGTACTTC
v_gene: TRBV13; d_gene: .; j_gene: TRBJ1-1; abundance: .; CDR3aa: CATSGGGRVAFF; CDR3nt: TGTGCCACCTCCGGGGGAGGCCGGGTGGCTTTCTTT
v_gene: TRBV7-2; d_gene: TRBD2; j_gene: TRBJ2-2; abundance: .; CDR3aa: CASSRRAGLAAKNTGELFF; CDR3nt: TGTGCCAGCAGCCGACGGGCGGGACTAGCGGCAAAGAACACCGGGGAGCTGTTTTTT
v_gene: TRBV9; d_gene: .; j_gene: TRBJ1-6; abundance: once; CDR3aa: CASSEGGSDNSPLHF; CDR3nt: TGTGCCAGCAGCGAAGGGGGTTCGGATAATTCACCCCTCCACTTT
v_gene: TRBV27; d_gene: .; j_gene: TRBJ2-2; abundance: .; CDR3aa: CASSGRELNTGELFF; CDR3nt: TGTGCCAGCAGTGGACGGGAGTTGAACACCGGGGAGCTGTTTTTT
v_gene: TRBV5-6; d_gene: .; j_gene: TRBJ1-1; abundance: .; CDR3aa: CASSPRQPGLDEAFF; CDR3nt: TGTGCCAGCAGCCCGAGACAGCCCGGTTTGGATGAAGCTTTCTTT
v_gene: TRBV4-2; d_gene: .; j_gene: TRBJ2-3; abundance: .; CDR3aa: CASSQEQAMGPDTQYF; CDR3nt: TGTGCCAGCAGCCAAGAACAGGCGATGGGCCCCGATACGCAGTATTTT
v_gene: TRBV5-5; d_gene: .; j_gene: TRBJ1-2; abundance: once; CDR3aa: CASSPDTIYGYTF; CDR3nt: TGTGCCAGCAGCCCGGACACCATCTATGGCTACACCTTC
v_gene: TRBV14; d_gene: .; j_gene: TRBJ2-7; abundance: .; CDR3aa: CASSPYWSHEQYF; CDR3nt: TGTGCCAGCAGCCCCTACTGGTCACACGAGCAGTACTTC
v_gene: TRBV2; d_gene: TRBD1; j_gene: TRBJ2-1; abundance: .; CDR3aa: CASSRNRDRGRNEQFF; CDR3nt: TGTGCCAGCAGTCGAAATCGGGACAGGGGGCGCAATGAGCAGTTCTTC
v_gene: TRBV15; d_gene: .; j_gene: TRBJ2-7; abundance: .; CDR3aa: CATSRDVGTPYEQYF; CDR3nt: TGTGCCACCAGCAGAGATGTCGGGACCCCCTACGAGCAGTACTTC
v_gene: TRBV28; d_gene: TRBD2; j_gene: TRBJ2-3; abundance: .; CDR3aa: CASRGLAWGTDTQYF; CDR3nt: TGTGCCAGCAGGGGACTAGCGTGGGGCACAGATACGCAGTATTTT
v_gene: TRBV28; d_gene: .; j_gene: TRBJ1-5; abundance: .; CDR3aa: CASKQAIRSNQPQHF; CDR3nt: TGTGCCAGCAAACAGGCCATTCGTAGCAATCAGCCCCAGCATTTT
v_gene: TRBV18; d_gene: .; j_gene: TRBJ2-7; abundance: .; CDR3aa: CASSPGQRTYEQYF; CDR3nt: TGTGCCAGCTCACCCGGACAGCGTACCTACGAGCAGTACTTC
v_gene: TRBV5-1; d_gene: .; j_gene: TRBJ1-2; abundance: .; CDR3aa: CASSLSGANYGYTF; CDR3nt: TGCGCCAGCAGCTTGTCAGGGGCAAACTATGGCTACACCTTC
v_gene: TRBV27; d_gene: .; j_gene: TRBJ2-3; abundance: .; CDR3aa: CASSLLELSTDTQYF; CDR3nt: TGTGCCAGCAGTTTACTAGAGCTTAGCACAGATACGCAGTATTTT
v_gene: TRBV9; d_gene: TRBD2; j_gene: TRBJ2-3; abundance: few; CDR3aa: CASSVSSGDTDTQYF; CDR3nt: TGTGCCAGCAGCGTCTCGAGCGGGGACACAGATACGCAGTATTTT